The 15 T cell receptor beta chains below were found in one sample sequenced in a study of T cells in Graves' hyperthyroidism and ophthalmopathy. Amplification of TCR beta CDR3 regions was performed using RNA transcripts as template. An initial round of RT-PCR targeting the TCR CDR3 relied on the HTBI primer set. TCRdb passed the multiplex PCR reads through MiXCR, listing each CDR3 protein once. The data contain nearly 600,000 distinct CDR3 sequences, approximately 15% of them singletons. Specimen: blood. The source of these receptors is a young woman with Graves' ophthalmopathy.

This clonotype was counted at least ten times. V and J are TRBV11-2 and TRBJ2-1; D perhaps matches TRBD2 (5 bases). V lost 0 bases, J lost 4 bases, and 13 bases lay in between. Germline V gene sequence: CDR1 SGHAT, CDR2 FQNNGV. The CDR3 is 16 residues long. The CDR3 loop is CASSLDFRGPYNEQFF. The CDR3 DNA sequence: TGTGCCAGCAGCTTAGATTTCCGGGGTCCATACAATGAGCAGTTCTTC.

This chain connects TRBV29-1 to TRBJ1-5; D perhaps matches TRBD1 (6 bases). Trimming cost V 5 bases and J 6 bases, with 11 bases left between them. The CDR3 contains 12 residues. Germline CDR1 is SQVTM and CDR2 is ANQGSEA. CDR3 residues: CSVSQGTQPQHF. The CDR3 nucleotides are TGCAGCGTTTCACAGGGCACTCAGCCCCAGCATTTT.

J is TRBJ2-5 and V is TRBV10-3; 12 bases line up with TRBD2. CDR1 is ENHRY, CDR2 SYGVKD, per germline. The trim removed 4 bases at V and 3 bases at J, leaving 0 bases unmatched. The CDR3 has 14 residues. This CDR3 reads CAISGLAGEETQYF. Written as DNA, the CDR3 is TGTGCCATCAGTGGACTAGCGGGGGAAGAGACCCAGTACTTC.

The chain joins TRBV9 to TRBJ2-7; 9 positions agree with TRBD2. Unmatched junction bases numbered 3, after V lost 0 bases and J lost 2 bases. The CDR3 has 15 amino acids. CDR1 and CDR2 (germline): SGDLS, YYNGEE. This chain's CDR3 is CASSVGSSGTYEQYF. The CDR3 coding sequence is TGTGCCAGCAGCGTAGGTTCTAGCGGGACCTACGAGCAGTACTTC.

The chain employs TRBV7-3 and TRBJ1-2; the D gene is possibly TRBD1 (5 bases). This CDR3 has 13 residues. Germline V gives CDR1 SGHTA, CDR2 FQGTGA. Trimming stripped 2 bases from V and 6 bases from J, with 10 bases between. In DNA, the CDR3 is TGTGCCAGCAGCTTACTGTTAGGGGATGGCTACACCTTC. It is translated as CASSLLLGDGYTF.

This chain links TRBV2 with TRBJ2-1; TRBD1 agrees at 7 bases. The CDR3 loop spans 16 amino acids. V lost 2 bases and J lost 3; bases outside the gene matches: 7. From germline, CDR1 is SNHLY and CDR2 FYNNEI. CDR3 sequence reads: CASSETKRQGYNEQFF. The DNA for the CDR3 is TGTGCCAGCAGTGAAACTAAGAGACAGGGCTACAATGAGCAGTTCTTC. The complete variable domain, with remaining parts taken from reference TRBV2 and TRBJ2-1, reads EPEVTQTPSHQVTQMGQEVILRCVPISNHLYFYWYRQILGQKVEFLVSFYNNEISEKSEIFDDQFSVERPDGSNFTLKIRSTKLEDSAMYFCASSETKRQGYNEQFFGPGTRLTVL.

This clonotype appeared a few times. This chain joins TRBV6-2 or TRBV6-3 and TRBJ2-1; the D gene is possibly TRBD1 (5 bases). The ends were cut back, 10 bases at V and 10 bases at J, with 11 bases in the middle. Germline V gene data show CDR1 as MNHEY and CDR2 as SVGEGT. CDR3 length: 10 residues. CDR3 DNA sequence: TGTGCCACCGAAAGGGGCGAGCAGTTCTTC. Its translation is CATERGEQFF.

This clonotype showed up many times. The CDR3 protein is CSVAAAQGADYNEQFF. The CDR3 DNA reads as TGCAGCGTTGCAGCAGCACAGGGGGCCGATTACAATGAGCAGTTCTTC. The chain couples TRBV29-1 to TRBJ2-1, with 9 bases matching TRBD1. V lost 4 bases to trimming and J lost 4 bases; unmatched junction nucleotides: 11. The CDR3 contains 16 residues. Germline CDR1 SQVTM, CDR2 ANQGSEA.

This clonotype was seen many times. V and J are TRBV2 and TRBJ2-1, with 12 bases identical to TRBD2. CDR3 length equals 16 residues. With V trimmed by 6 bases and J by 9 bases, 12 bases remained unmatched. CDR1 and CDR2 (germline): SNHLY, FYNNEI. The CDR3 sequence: CASRQGLAGGPSEQFF. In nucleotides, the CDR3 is TGTGCCAGCAGGCAAGGCCTAGCGGGAGGGCCCTCTGAGCAGTTCTTC.

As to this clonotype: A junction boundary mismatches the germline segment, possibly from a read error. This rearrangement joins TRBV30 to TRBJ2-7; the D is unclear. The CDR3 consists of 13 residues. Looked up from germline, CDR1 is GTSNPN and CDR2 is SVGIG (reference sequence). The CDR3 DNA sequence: TGTGCCTGGAACGAATTGGCACTCTACGAGCAGTGCTTC. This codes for CAWNELALYEQCF.

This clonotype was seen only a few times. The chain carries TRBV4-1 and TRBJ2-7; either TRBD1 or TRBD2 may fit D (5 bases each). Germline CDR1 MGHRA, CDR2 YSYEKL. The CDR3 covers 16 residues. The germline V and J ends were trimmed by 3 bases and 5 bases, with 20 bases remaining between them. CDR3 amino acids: CASSHPDPPGTHEQYF. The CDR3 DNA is TGCGCCAGCAGCCATCCCGACCCGCCTGGGACGCACGAGCAGTACTTC.

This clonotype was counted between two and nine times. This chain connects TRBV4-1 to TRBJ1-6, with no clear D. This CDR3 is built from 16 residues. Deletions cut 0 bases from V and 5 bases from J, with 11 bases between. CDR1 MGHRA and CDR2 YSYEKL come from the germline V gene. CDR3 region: CASSQDNRGNNSPLHF. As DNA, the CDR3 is TGCGCCAGCAGCCAAGATAACAGAGGAAATAATTCACCCCTCCACTTT.

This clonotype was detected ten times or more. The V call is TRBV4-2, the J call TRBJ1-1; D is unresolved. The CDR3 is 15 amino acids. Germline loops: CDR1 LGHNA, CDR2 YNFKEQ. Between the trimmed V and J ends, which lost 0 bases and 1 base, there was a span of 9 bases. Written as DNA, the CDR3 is TGTGCCAGCAGCCAAGATAAGCCGGCGAACACTGAAGCTTTCTTT. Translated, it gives CASSQDKPANTEAFF.

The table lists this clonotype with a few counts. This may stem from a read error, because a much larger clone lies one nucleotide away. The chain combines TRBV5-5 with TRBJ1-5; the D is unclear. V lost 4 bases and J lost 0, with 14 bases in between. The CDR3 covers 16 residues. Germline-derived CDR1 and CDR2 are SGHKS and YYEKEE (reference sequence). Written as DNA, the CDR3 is TGTGCCAGCAGCGTTGCAGGTGCTCTTAGCAATCAGCCCCAGCATTTT. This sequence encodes CASSVAGALSNQPQHF.

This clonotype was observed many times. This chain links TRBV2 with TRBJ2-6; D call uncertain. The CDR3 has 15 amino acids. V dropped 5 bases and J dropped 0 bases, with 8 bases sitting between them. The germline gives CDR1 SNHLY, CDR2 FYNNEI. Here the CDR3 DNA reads TGTGCCAGCAGTCGACTGGGCTCTGGGGCCAACGTCCTGACTTTC. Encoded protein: CASSRLGSGANVLTF.